This T cell receptor beta chain was sequenced during a study of shared clonotypes between healthy human individuals. The repertoire was sequenced with immunoSEQ multiplex PCR; TCRdb's copy has only in-frame clones and lacks some. The sample has about 480,000 clones, about 79% seen once; the top ten hold around 12%. All participating donors were Caucasian adults from Nashville, Tennessee. This CDR3 region has 13 residues. CDR1 is KGHSH and CDR2 is LQKENI in the germline V gene. With 2 bases removed from V and 4 bases from J, the gap between germline ends came to 7 bases. The chain is built from TRBV18 and TRBJ2-3; D gene unclear. Input material: PBMCs. The source is a middle-aged woman in good health. Some clones in this sample may be carry-over from other donors' samples. CDR3 loop: CASSPDGADTQYF. The CDR3 coding sequence is TGTGCCAGCTCACCAGATGGGGCAGATACGCAGTATTTT. The whole variable domain, remainder taken from reference TRBV18 and TRBJ2-3, is NAGVMQNPRHLVRRRGQEARLRCSPMKGHSHVYWYRQLPEEGLKFMVYLQKENIIDESGMPKERFSAEFPKEGPSILRIQQVVRGDSAAYFCASSPDGADTQYFGPGTRLTVL.